The 25 T cell receptor beta chains below all came from one sample that was sequenced in a study of shared clonotypes between healthy human individuals. CD45RO-negative CD8 cells positively selected for CCR7 made up the naive population, which excluded terminally differentiated effector memory CD45RA+ cells. TCRdb keeps only in-frame clones here, not all; method: immunoSEQ multiplex PCR. The sample lists some 2.1 million clones; around 93% were seen once. Sequencing input: naive CD8+ T cells from PBMCs. These receptors originate from a man between 18 and 29 years old in good health. Some clones in this sample may be carry-over from other donors' samples.

This rearrangement joins TRBV28 to TRBJ1-5, with a possible D match to TRBD1 (5 bases). Germline loops: CDR1 MDHEN, CDR2 SYDVKM. The CDR3 is 14 residues long. V was pared by 3 bases and J by 7 bases, with 13 bases between. CDR3 region: CASSFSGPGQPQHF. The CDR3 nucleotides read TGTGCCAGCAGTTTCTCGGGACCAGGACAGCCCCAGCATTTT.

This clone was seen a single time. This sequence joins TRBV4-1 and TRBJ2-7, with a possible D match to TRBD2 (6 bases). Per germline, CDR1 MGHRA and CDR2 YSYEKL. V lost 4 bases and J 3 bases, leaving 19 bases between the germline ends. The CDR3 totals 16 residues. CDR3 residues: CASSLVIVSSDYEQYF. The CDR3 nucleotides are TGCGCCAGCAGCCTGGTCATTGTGTCTAGCGACTACGAGCAGTACTTC.

The V call is TRBV2, the J call TRBJ1-4, with D possibly being TRBD1 (5 bases). There are 13 residues in the CDR3. V lost 7 bases and J 5 bases, leaving 11 bases between the germline ends. Germline loops: CDR1 SNHLY, CDR2 FYNNEI. In DNA form, the CDR3 reads TGTGCCAGCAAGGGGTGGCTGAATGAAAAACTGTTTTTT. It codes for CASKGWLNEKLFF.

This chain uses TRBV7-6 with TRBJ2-2; 8 bases match TRBD1. The CDR3 sequence is 17 residues long. Unmatched junction bases numbered 11, after V lost 5 bases and J lost 3 bases. Per the germline V gene, CDR1 is SGHVS and CDR2 is FNYEAQ. Here the CDR3 DNA reads TGTGCCAGCAGCCCGGACAGGGCGAGTGTAGACACCGGGGAGCTGTTTTTT. This codes for CASSPDRASVDTGELFF.

The chain is built from TRBV5-6 and TRBJ2-3; 13 bases line up with TRBD2. There are 16 residues in the CDR3. V was clipped by 3 bases and J by 4 bases; unmatched bases: 5. Germline CDR1 is SGHDT and CDR2 is YYEEEE. CDR3 coding DNA: TGTGCCAGCAGCTCCGGACTAGCGGGAGTATCAGATACGCAGTATTTT. As protein: CASSSGLAGVSDTQYF.

The chain couples TRBV27 to TRBJ1-2; the match to TRBD1 covers 9 bases. CDR3 length: 13 amino acids. With V trimmed by 2 bases and J by 9 bases, 4 bases remained unmatched. CDR1 MNHEY and CDR2 SMNVEV come from the germline V gene (reference sequence). The CDR3 nucleotides are TGTGCCAGCAGTTTAGACAGGGGGGCTAGCTACACCTTC. Residues: CASSLDRGASYTF.

This clone appeared a few times. The chain recombines TRBV21-1 with TRBJ1-1; TRBD1 is the table's D call and was not checked against the DNA. TRBV21-1 represents a pseudogene. CDR3 length equals 14 residues. CDR3: CASSGTEMNTEAFF. The DNA for the CDR3 is TGTGCCAGCAGCGGGACAGAGATGAACACTGAAGCTTTCTTT.

A word on this clone: Other DNA sequences from this sample encode an identical CDR3 as well. V gene TRBV14 combines with J gene TRBJ2-3; D is uncertain. Trimming stripped 0 bases from V and 6 bases from J, with 7 bases between. The CDR3 totals 13 residues. The germline CDR1 and CDR2 sequences are SGHDN and FVKESK. CDR3 DNA sequence: TGTGCCAGCAGCCAAGATAGGTTGGATACGCAGTATTTT. It yields the protein CASSQDRLDTQYF. Using reference TRBV14 and TRBJ2-3 for the parts outside the CDR3, the full variable domain is EAGVTQFPSHSVIEKGQTVTLRCDPISGHDNLYWYRRVMGKEIKFLLHFVKESKQDESGMPNNRFLAERTGGTYSTLKVQPAELEDSGVYFCASSQDRLDTQYFGPGTRLTVL.

The V call is TRBV27, the J call TRBJ2-7, with a tentative D call TRBD2 (5 bases). The CDR3 is made up of 15 amino acids. V lost 3 bases and J lost 4, with 16 bases in between. CDR1 and CDR2 (germline): MNHEY, SMNVEV (reference sequence). CDR3 DNA: TGTGCCAGCAGTTTTTTTGAGGGCCTTGGATACGAGCAGTACTTC. It codes for CASSFFEGLGYEQYF.

This chain links TRBV7-6 with TRBJ2-6; the D call may be TRBD1 or TRBD2 (5 bases each). Trimming removed 10 bases from V and 4 bases from J, with 26 bases in between. Germline CDR1 and CDR2: SGHVS and FNYEAQ. The CDR3 totals 18 residues. CDR3 sequence: CATVEPHWGRSGANVLTF. The CDR3 nucleotides read TGTGCCACCGTGGAACCTCATTGGGGGAGATCGGGGGCCAACGTCCTGACTTTC.

The chain joins TRBV11-1 to TRBJ2-7; 8 bases line up with TRBD2. V was clipped by 5 bases and J by 4 bases; unmatched bases: 10. This CDR3 is 15 amino acids long. Germline V gives CDR1 SGHAT, CDR2 FQDESV (reference sequence). CDR3 loop: CASSEKREHPYEQYF. CDR3 nucleotides: TGTGCCAGCAGCGAAAAGCGGGAGCACCCATACGAGCAGTACTTC.

The V call is TRBV15, the J call TRBJ2-3; TRBD2 might be the D (6 bases). CDR3 length: 14 amino acids. Germline CDR1 LNHNV, CDR2 YYDKDF (reference sequence). V was trimmed by 6 bases and J by 6 bases, leaving 16 bases between them. The CDR3 protein is CATSAAARGDTQYF. The CDR3 DNA reads as TGTGCCACCAGTGCGGCCGCCCGGGGGGATACGCAGTATTTT.

The chain carries TRBV2 and TRBJ1-2; D is unresolved. V shed 4 bases and J shed 8 bases, with 8 bases lying between them. This CDR3 has 11 residues. From germline, CDR1 is SNHLY and CDR2 FYNNEI. The CDR3 spells CASSGLGGYTF. CDR3 nucleotide sequence: TGTGCCAGCAGTGGACTGGGGGGCTACACCTTC.

This chain uses TRBV7-9 with TRBJ2-2; D might be TRBD2 (5 bases). Germline lookup yields CDR1 SEHNR and CDR2 FQNEAQ (reference sequence). The CDR3 consists of 13 residues. The V and J ends lost 4 bases and 4 bases respectively, with 7 bases between them. Written as DNA, the CDR3 is TGTGCCAGCAGCTACGGAGGCACCGGGGAGCTGTTTTTT. Translating it yields CASSYGGTGELFF.

V and J are TRBV7-9 and TRBJ2-3; TRBD2 agrees at 11 bases. V trimming: 0 bases; J trimming: 5 bases; junction bases outside the gene matches: 7. The CDR3 runs to 17 residues. Germline CDR1 and CDR2: SEHNR and FQNEAQ (reference sequence). As DNA, the CDR3 is TGTGCCAGCAGCTTAGCCTGGGGGGGACTAGCGGAAGATACGCAGTATTTT. Encoded protein: CASSLAWGGLAEDTQYF.

The V and J genes are TRBV14 and TRBJ2-5; 7 bases align to TRBD2. This CDR3 is 15 amino acids long. V gave up 5 bases and J gave up 5 bases; unmatched junction bases: 11. Germline V lookup: CDR1 SGHDN, CDR2 FVKESK. CDR3 DNA sequence: TGTGCCAGCAGCAAAGGACTAGTGGGTTGGGAGACCCAGTACTTC. Translating gives CASSKGLVGWETQYF. Looking up the rest from reference TRBV14 and TRBJ2-5 gives the full variable domain: EAGVTQFPSHSVIEKGQTVTLRCDPISGHDNLYWYRRVMGKEIKFLLHFVKESKQDESGMPNNRFLAERTGGTYSTLKVQPAELEDSGVYFCASSKGLVGWETQYFGPGTRLLVL.

This chain connects TRBV19 to TRBJ1-1; tentative D call: TRBD1 (5 bases). V was cut by 6 bases and J by 0 bases, with 11 bases left in between. Germline V gives CDR1 LNHDA, CDR2 SQIVND (reference sequence). This CDR3 is 14 amino acids long. This chain's CDR3 is CASSRDPMNTEAFF. CDR3 nucleotide sequence: TGTGCCAGTAGCCGGGACCCCATGAACACTGAAGCTTTCTTT.

This rearrangement joins TRBV13 to TRBJ2-5, with 10 nucleotides matching TRBD2. V gave up 0 bases and J gave up 2 bases; unmatched junction bases: 6. This CDR3 is built from 17 residues. Germline values: CDR1 PRHDT, CDR2 FYEKMQ (reference sequence). The CDR3 DNA sequence: TGTGCCAGCAGCTTAGGACCCGGACTAGCGGAGCAAGAGACCCAGTACTTC. It encodes CASSLGPGLAEQETQYF.

The J gene is TRBJ2-5, the V gene TRBV7-9; TRBD2 is a possible D gene (7 bases). The CDR3 extends over 14 amino acids. Trimming left V 5 bases short and J 3 bases short, with 13 bases between. Per germline, CDR1 SEHNR and CDR2 FQNEAQ (reference sequence). The CDR3 DNA is TGTGCCAGCAGCCAGAGGGAGGGGGAAGAGACCCAGTACTTC. It codes for CASSQREGEETQYF.

This clone came up once. The rearrangement joins TRBV6-5 to TRBJ1-1, with D perhaps TRBD1 (6 bases). Germline V gene lookup returns CDR1 MNHEY and CDR2 SVGAGI. The CDR3 loop spans 15 amino acids. V lost 0 bases and J 3 bases, leaving 11 bases between the germline ends. The CDR3 DNA sequence: TGTGCCAGCAGTTACTCGAACGAGGGGGACACTGAAGCTTTCTTT. Translation gives CASSYSNEGDTEAFF.

The CDR3 spells CASSLQFSLTSGSYEQYF. The CDR3 DNA reads as TGTGCCAGCAGCTTGCAGTTCAGCTTGACTAGCGGGAGCTACGAGCAGTACTTC. V and J are TRBV5-5 and TRBJ2-7; 12 bases line up with TRBD2. The CDR3 contains 18 residues. Germline-derived CDR1 and CDR2 are SGHKS and YYEKEE (reference sequence). V dropped 1 base and J dropped 3; count of bases not matched to a gene: 11.

The rearrangement joins TRBV28 to TRBJ1-2; 7 bases match TRBD1. Germline V gene data show CDR1 as MDHEN and CDR2 as SYDVKM. The CDR3 is made up of 17 amino acids. With 1 base clipped from V and 2 bases from J, the junction kept 10 bases outside the gene matches. CDR3: CASSLFWEGAANYGYTF. The DNA for the CDR3 is TGTGCCAGCAGTTTATTTTGGGAGGGGGCGGCCAACTATGGCTACACCTTC.

The chain couples TRBV7-2 to TRBJ1-2; TRBD1 might be the D (6 bases). The germline V gene has CDR1 SGHTA and CDR2 FQGNSA. The CDR3 consists of 14 residues. Deletions cut 4 bases from V and 5 bases from J, with 14 bases between. Written as DNA, the CDR3 is TGTGCCAGCAGCTGGGGGCAGGGAAAATATGGCTACACCTTC. Amino acid sequence: CASSWGQGKYGYTF.

This chain joins TRBV5-1 and TRBJ2-1, with unresolved D. Germline CDR1 and CDR2: SGHRS and YFSETQ. V shed 2 bases and J shed 3 bases, with 15 bases lying between them. CDR3 length equals 16 residues. CDR3 amino acids: CASSFFEQSLYNEQFF. The CDR3 DNA is TGCGCCAGCAGCTTCTTTGAACAGTCCCTCTACAATGAGCAGTTCTTC. Using reference TRBV5-1 and TRBJ2-1 for the parts outside the CDR3, the full variable domain is KAGVTQTPRYLIKTRGQQVTLSCSPISGHRSVSWYQQTPGQGLQFLFEYFSETQRNKGNFPGRFSGRQFSNSRSEMNVSTLELGDSALYLCASSFFEQSLYNEQFFGPGTRLTVL.

The rearrangement uses TRBV11-2 and TRBJ1-5; D is ambiguous. Deletions cut 0 bases from V and 2 bases from J, with 2 bases between. The CDR3 loop spans 13 amino acids. Per germline, CDR1 SGHAT and CDR2 FQNNGV. CDR3 protein: CASSLDGNQPQHF. DNA of the CDR3: TGTGCCAGCAGCTTAGATGGCAATCAGCCCCAGCATTTT.